This is a list of T cell receptor beta chains from one sample in a study of blood T cell repertoires in COVID-19. TCRdb's table, derived via immunoSEQ multiplex PCR, lists solely in-frame clones and lacks some. The sample has 200,000 to 300,000 clones; around 86% are singletons. The specimen was peripheral blood. The receptors originated from a woman in her sixties with COVID-19, enrolled during active disease. CDR3s include the opening cysteine and the closing phenylalanine or tryptophan. Fields, in order: clone size, J gene, V gene, D gene, CDR3 protein, CDR3 DNA. A D gene is named only where the DNA matches it firmly. Expanded clones get a size class; other rows say once, few or many, or leave the size out.

>NA|TRBJ2-7|TRBV5-1|NA
CASSLVRSSYEQYF
TGCGCCAGCAGCTTGGTCAGGTCCTCCTACGAGCAGTACTTC
>NA|TRBJ2-2|TRBV5-3|TRBD2
CARSPSGIIPGELFF
TGTGCCAGAAGCCCTAGCGGGATAATCCCCGGGGAGCTGTTTTTT
>once|TRBJ1-5|TRBV5-5|NA
CASSLARGQISNQPQHF
TGTGCCAGCAGCTTGGCCCGCGGACAGATTAGCAATCAGCCCCAGCATTTT
>NA|TRBJ2-1|TRBV5-1|TRBD1
CASSPGQGEEQFF
TGCGCCAGCAGCCCCGGACAGGGAGAAGAGCAGTTCTTC
>NA|TRBJ2-4|TRBV3-1/TRBV3-2|NA
CASSQDQGIVSKNIQYF
TGTGCCAGCAGCCAAGACCAGGGAATTGTATCCAAAAACATTCAGTACTTC
>NA|TRBJ2-2|TRBV18|TRBD1
CASSPDRVTGELFF
TGTGCCAGCTCACCGGACAGGGTCACCGGGGAGCTGTTTTTT
>NA|TRBJ1-1|TRBV6-4|NA
CASSQERGNEAFF
TGTGCCAGCAGTCAAGAGCGGGGTAATGAAGCTTTCTTT
>once|TRBJ2-3|TRBV18|NA
CASSPRGSMYF
TGTGCCAGCTCACCCAGGGGCTCAATGTATTTT
>NA|TRBJ1-2|TRBV5-1|NA
CASSPLTAAPGYTF
TGCGCCAGCAGCCCCCTGACGGCGGCGCCGGGCTACACCTTC
>NA|TRBJ2-7|TRBV5-6|NA
CASSWAAGSSYEQYF
TGTGCCAGCAGCTGGGCCGCGGGTAGCTCCTACGAGCAGTACTTC
>few|TRBJ2-7|TRBV4-2|NA
CASSQGQAATSYEQYF
TGTGCCAGCAGCCAAGGACAGGCCGCAACCTCCTACGAGCAGTACTTC
>NA|TRBJ2-3|TRBV5-1|TRBD2
CASSLGGTSETDTQYF
TGCGCCAGCAGCTTGGGTGGGACTAGCGAAACAGATACGCAGTATTTT
>once|TRBJ2-7|TRBV4-3|TRBD2
CASSQVPGLANEQYF
TGCGCCAGCAGCCAGGTCCCGGGACTAGCGAACGAGCAGTACTTC
>NA|TRBJ2-5|TRBV7-9|NA
CASSLAAGETQYF
TGTGCCAGCAGCTTAGCAGCGGGAGAGACCCAGTACTTC
>NA|TRBJ1-2|TRBV4-3|NA
CASSRAGRGIYGYTF
TGCGCCAGCAGCCGGGCTGGCAGGGGAATATATGGCTACACCTTC
>NA|TRBJ2-7|TRBV10-3|TRBD1
CASQRDSPYEQYF
TGTGCCTCCCAAAGGGACAGCCCCTACGAGCAGTACTTC
>NA|TRBJ2-1|TRBV28|NA
CASSPPSTSLSSGEQFF
TGTGCCAGCAGCCCTCCCTCGACTAGTCTAAGCTCAGGTGAGCAGTTCTTC
>NA|TRBJ2-3|TRBV27|TRBD1
CASSSNRGQGTDTQYF
TGTGCCAGCAGTTCGAACAGGGGGCAGGGTACAGATACGCAGTATTTT
>NA|TRBJ1-2|TRBV24-1|TRBD1
CATGTGGSYGYTF
TGTGCCACCGGGACAGGGGGTAGCTATGGCTACACCTTC
>NA|TRBJ1-2|TRBV5-6|NA
CASSLKRGFYGYTF
TGTGCCAGCAGCTTGAAGCGGGGTTTTTATGGCTACACCTTC
>NA|TRBJ2-1|TRBV6-2/TRBV6-3|TRBD2
CASSPRGLAVSYNEQFF
TGTGCCAGCAGCCCCCGCGGCCTAGCGGTCTCCTACAATGAGCAGTTCTTC
>once|TRBJ1-1|TRBV18|NA
CASSPGAGRLNTEAFF
TGTGCCAGCTCACCCGGTGCGGGACGGCTGAACACTGAAGCTTTCTTT
>NA|TRBJ1-6|TRBV6-5|TRBD1
CASTQDRVNSPLHF
TGTGCCAGCACCCAGGACAGGGTCAATTCACCCCTCCACTTT
>NA|TRBJ1-1|TRBV5-1|NA
CASRGLTVNTEAFF
TGCGCCAGCAGAGGGCTGACAGTGAACACTGAAGCTTTCTTT
>NA|TRBJ2-1|TRBV28|TRBD2
CASSLGLAANNEQFF
TGTGCCAGCAGTCTGGGACTAGCGGCCAACAATGAGCAGTTCTTC
>NA|TRBJ2-5|TRBV7-2|NA
CASSVQETQYF
TGTGCCAGCAGCGTACAAGAGACCCAGTACTTC
>NA|TRBJ1-2|TRBV7-9|TRBD1
CASSLAARGPGYTF
TGTGCCAGCAGCTTAGCGGCCAGGGGGCCCGGCTACACCTTC
>few|TRBJ2-1|TRBV24-1|NA
CATSDTTGSSYNEQFF
TGTGCCACCAGTGACACAACCGGGAGCTCCTACAATGAGCAGTTCTTC
>NA|TRBJ2-1|TRBV27|TRBD2
CASSLFQGLAGFWFF
TGTGCCAGCAGTTTATTTCAGGGACTAGCGGGATTCTGGTTCTTC
>NA|TRBJ1-5|TRBV20-1|NA
CSASDRSQPQHF
TGCAGTGCTAGTGACAGGTCTCAGCCCCAGCATTTT
>once|TRBJ2-2|TRBV30|TRBD1
CAWGNRGHGTGELFF
TGTGCCTGGGGGAACAGGGGGCACGGCACCGGGGAGCTGTTTTTT
>NA|TRBJ2-7|TRBV7-6|TRBD2
CASSLRGLAGSYEQYF
TGTGCCAGCAGCTTAAGGGGACTAGCGGGATCCTACGAGCAGTACTTC
>NA|TRBJ2-2|TRBV5-1|TRBD1
CASSFDRGRGGELFF
TGCGCCAGCAGCTTCGACAGGGGGCGCGGCGGGGAGCTGTTTTTT
>NA|TRBJ1-1|TRBV3-1/TRBV3-2|NA
CANSQGVAEAFF
TGTGCCAACAGCCAGGGCGTGGCTGAAGCTTTCTTT
>NA|TRBJ2-3|TRBV3-1/TRBV3-2|NA
CASSHPRQSTQYF
TGTGCCAGCAGCCACCCGCGGCAGTCTACGCAGTATTTT
>NA|TRBJ2-3|TRBV11-3|NA
CASSSGRGVDTQYF
TGTGCCAGCAGCTCCGGAAGAGGCGTAGATACGCAGTATTTT
>NA|TRBJ1-5|TRBV27|NA
CASGKGGSNQPQHF
TGTGCCAGCGGCAAGGGGGGGAGCAATCAGCCCCAGCATTTT
>NA|TRBJ2-7|TRBV28|NA
CASSFKRLSASSYEQYF
TGTGCCAGCAGTTTCAAGAGACTGAGTGCCAGCTCCTACGAGCAGTACTTC
>NA|TRBJ1-4|TRBV28|TRBD1
CASRTQGATNEKLFF
TGTGCCAGCAGAACACAGGGGGCGACTAATGAAAAACTGTTTTTT
>NA|TRBJ1-3|TRBV18|TRBD1
CASSPTGGNSGNTIYF
TGTGCCAGCTCACCGACAGGGGGAAACTCTGGAAACACCATATATTTT
>NA|TRBJ2-1|TRBV7-6|TRBD2
CASSKTTSGDYNEQFF
TGTGCCAGCAGTAAGACCACTAGCGGGGACTACAATGAGCAGTTCTTC
>NA|TRBJ2-7|TRBV6-2/TRBV6-3|TRBD1
CASSDRGPYEQYF
TGTGCCAGCAGCGACAGGGGCCCGTACGAGCAGTACTTC
>few|TRBJ2-1|TRBV25-1|TRBD1
CASVQTGGGEQFF
TGTGCCAGTGTACAGACAGGGGGCGGTGAGCAGTTCTTC
>NA|TRBJ1-1|TRBV23-1|NA
CASSPRDTMNTEAFF
TGCGCCAGCAGTCCACGGGACACCATGAACACTGAAGCTTTCTTT
>NA|TRBJ1-4|TRBV27|TRBD1
CASSLSSGGSEKLFF
TGTGCCAGCAGTTTATCGTCAGGGGGCAGTGAAAAACTGTTTTTT
>NA|TRBJ1-2|TRBV15|NA
CATSGRGGALHGYTF
TGTGCCACCAGCGGACGGGGGGGGGCGCTACATGGCTACACCTTC
>NA|TRBJ1-2|TRBV19|NA
CASSIYPDGYTF
TGTGCCAGTAGTATTTATCCGGATGGCTACACCTTC
>once|TRBJ2-3|TRBV5-1|TRBD2
CASRRLAGGTDTQYF
TGCGCCAGCAGGCGACTAGCGGGAGGCACAGATACGCAGTATTTT
>NA|TRBJ1-4|TRBV27|TRBD1
CASRRTGREEKLFF
TGTGCCAGCAGGCGGACAGGGAGGGAAGAAAAACTGTTTTTT
>NA|TRBJ1-6|TRBV4-2|TRBD1
CASRGQTNSYNSPLHF
TGTGCCAGCAGGGGACAGACTAACTCCTATAATTCACCCCTCCACTTT